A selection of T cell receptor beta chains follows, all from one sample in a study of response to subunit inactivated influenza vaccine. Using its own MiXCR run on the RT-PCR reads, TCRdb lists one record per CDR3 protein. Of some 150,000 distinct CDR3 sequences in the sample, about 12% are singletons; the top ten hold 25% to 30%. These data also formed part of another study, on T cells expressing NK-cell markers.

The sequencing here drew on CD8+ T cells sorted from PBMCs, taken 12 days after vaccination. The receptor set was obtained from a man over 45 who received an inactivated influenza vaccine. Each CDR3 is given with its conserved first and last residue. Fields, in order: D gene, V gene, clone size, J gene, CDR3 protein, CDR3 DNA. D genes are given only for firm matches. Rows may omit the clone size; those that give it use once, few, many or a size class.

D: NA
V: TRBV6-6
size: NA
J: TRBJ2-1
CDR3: CASSTTGDEQFF
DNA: TGTGCCAGCAGCACAACGGGAGATGAGCAGTTCTTC

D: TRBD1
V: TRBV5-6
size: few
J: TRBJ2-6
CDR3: CASSYGTGINSGANVLTF
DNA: TGTGCCAGCAGCTACGGGACAGGGATTAACTCTGGGGCCAACGTCCTGACTTTC

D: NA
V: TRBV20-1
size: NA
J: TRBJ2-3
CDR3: CSASSVGTSTDTQYF
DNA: TGCAGTGCTAGTAGCGTGGGAACTAGCACAGATACGCAGTATTTT

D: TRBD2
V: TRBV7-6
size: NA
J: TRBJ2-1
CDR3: CASSLTAGVPYNEQFF
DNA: TGTGCCAGCAGCTTAACGGCGGGAGTCCCCTACAATGAGCAGTTCTTC

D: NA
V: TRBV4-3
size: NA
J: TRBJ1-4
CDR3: CASSQEGTLVVNEKLFF
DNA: TGCGCCAGCAGCCAAGAGGGCACCTTAGTAGTAAATGAAAAACTGTTTTTT

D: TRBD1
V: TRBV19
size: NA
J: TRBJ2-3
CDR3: CASSIGSGTQGGKDTQYF
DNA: TGTGCCAGTAGTATTGGGTCCGGGACACAGGGGGGCAAAGATACGCAGTATTTT

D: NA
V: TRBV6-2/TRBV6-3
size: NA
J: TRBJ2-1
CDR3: CASSSGIYNEQFF
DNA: TGTGCCAGCAGTTCCGGCATCTACAATGAGCAGTTCTTC

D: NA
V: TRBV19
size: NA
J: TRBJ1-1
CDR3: CASSSNRDRDF
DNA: TGTGCCAGTAGTAGCAACCGGGACCGGGACTTT

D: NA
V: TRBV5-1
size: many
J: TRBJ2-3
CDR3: CASSLVVWGSGTDTQYF
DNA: TGCGCCAGCAGCTTGGTCGTTTGGGGGAGCGGGACAGATACGCAGTATTTT

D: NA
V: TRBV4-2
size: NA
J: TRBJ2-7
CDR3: CASSQAGRSYEQYF
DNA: TGTGCCAGCAGCCAAGCGGGCAGGAGCTACGAGCAGTACTTC

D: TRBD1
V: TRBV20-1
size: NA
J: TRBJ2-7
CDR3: CSARNRGLGEQYF
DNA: TGCAGTGCTAGGAACAGGGGGCTCGGCGAGCAGTACTTC

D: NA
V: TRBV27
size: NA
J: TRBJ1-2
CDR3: CASSWRRGGANYGYTF
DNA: TGTGCCAGCAGTTGGCGGCGTGGGGGGGCCAACTATGGCTACACCTTC

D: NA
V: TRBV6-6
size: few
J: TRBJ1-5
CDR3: CASSYFNQPQHF
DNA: TGTGCCAGCAGTTACTTTAATCAGCCCCAGCATTTT

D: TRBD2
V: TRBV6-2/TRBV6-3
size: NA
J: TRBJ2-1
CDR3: CASSLGDGRYNEQFF
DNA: TGTGCCAGCAGCCTCGGAGACGGGAGGTACAATGAGCAGTTCTTC

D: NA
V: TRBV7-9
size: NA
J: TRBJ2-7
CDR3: CASSPDPGLFYEQYF
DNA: TGTGCCAGCAGCCCGGATCCGGGCCTTTTCTACGAGCAGTACTTC

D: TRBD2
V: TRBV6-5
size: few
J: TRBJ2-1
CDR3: CASSYSGDYYNEQFF
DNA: TGTGCCAGCAGTTACTCTGGGGACTACTACAATGAGCAGTTCTTC

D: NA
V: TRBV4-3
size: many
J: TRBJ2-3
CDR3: CASSQEGVKDTDTQYF
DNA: TGCGCCAGCAGCCAAGAAGGCGTCAAAGACACAGATACGCAGTATTTT

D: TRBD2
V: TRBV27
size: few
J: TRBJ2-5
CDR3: CASRGLGTKETQYF
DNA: TGTGCCAGCAGAGGACTAGGGACGAAAGAGACCCAGTACTTC

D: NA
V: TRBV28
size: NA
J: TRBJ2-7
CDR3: CASSPRTEYEQYF
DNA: TGTGCCAGCAGTCCCCGAACAGAATACGAGCAGTACTTC

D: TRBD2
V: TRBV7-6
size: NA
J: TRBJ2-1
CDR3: CASSPTSGRANEQFF
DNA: TGTGCCAGCAGCCCTACTAGCGGGAGGGCCAATGAGCAGTTCTTC

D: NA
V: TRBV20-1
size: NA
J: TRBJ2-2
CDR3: CSASPRGGTGELFF
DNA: TGCAGTGCTAGTCCCAGGGGTGGGACCGGGGAGCTGTTTTTT

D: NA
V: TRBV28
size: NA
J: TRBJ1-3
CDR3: CASSFRGGQPSGNTIYF
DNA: TGTGCCAGCAGTTTCCGGGGCGGGCAGCCCTCTGGAAACACCATATATTTT

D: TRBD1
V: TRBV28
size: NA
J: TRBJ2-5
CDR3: CASSPVDRVEETQYF
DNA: TGTGCCAGCAGCCCAGTCGACAGGGTGGAAGAGACCCAGTACTTC

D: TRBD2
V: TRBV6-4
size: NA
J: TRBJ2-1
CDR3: CASSGEPAGGNEQFF
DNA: TGTGCCAGCAGTGGGGAACCAGCGGGGGGAAATGAGCAGTTCTTC

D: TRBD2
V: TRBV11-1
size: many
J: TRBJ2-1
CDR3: CASSPVLLAGRSSYNEQFF
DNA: TGTGCCAGCAGCCCAGTACTACTAGCGGGGCGAAGCTCCTACAATGAGCAGTTCTTC

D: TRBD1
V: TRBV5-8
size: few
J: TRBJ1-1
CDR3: CASSLTGTGATEAFF
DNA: TGTGCCAGCAGCTTAACTGGGACAGGGGCGACTGAAGCTTTCTTT

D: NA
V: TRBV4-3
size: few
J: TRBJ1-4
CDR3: CASSQDGGLLGEKLFF
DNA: TGCGCCAGCAGCCAAGATGGAGGGCTACTCGGTGAAAAACTGTTTTTT

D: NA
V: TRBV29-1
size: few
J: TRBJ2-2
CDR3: CSVGSDNTGELFF
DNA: TGCAGCGTTGGGTCCGATAACACCGGGGAGCTGTTTTTT

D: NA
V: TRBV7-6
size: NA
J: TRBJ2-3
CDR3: CASLLGRGTDTQYF
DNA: TGTGCCAGCTTACTGGGCAGAGGTACAGATACGCAGTATTTT

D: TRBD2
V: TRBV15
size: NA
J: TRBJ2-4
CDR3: CATSRGTSGGAKNIQYF
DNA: TGTGCCACCAGCAGGGGCACTAGCGGAGGAGCCAAAAACATTCAGTACTTC

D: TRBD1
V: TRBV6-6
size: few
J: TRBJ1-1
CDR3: CASSLQGMNTEAFF
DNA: TGTGCCAGCAGTTTACAGGGGATGAACACTGAAGCTTTCTTT

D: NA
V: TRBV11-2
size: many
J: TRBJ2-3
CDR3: CASSWGDTQYF
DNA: TGTGCCAGCAGCTGGGGAGATACGCAGTATTTT

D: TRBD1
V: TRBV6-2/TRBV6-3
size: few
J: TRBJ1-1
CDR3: CASRREQGARNTEAFF
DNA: TGTGCCAGCAGGCGCGAACAGGGGGCTCGAAACACTGAAGCTTTCTTT